This record looks at one T cell receptor (beta chain) sequence and its context. Its antigen remains unknown. The entry originates in a study of cytomegalovirus exposure and HLA in healthy donors. With 60 Vbeta and 13 Jbeta primers, the PCR was carried out. Repertoires were generated with immunoSEQ multiplex PCR, while TCRdb's copy carries only in-frame clones and drops some. The repertoire holds under 300,000 clones, with about 83% as singletons. Study-wide findings and caveats: In vitro data verified a few CMV-associated chains as specific for CMV antigens. The study flagged fewer than 200 TCR beta chains as cytomegalovirus-associated. What was likely a sequencing artifact was a cluster of highly shared sequence variants.

Trimming at V came to 8 bases and at J to 8 bases, leaving 5 bases not matched to a gene. From germline, CDR1 is ENHRY and CDR2 SYGVKD. This CDR3 spans 12 amino acids. The receptor comes from a woman aged 40 to 55 in good health and CMV-seropositive. The rearrangement joins TRBV10-3 to TRBJ1-4; TRBD1 matches 7 bases. Specimen: PBMCs. CDR3 sequence (DNA): TGTGCCATCGGGGCAGGGGGAGAAAAACTGTTTTTT. Translating gives CAIGAGGEKLFF.